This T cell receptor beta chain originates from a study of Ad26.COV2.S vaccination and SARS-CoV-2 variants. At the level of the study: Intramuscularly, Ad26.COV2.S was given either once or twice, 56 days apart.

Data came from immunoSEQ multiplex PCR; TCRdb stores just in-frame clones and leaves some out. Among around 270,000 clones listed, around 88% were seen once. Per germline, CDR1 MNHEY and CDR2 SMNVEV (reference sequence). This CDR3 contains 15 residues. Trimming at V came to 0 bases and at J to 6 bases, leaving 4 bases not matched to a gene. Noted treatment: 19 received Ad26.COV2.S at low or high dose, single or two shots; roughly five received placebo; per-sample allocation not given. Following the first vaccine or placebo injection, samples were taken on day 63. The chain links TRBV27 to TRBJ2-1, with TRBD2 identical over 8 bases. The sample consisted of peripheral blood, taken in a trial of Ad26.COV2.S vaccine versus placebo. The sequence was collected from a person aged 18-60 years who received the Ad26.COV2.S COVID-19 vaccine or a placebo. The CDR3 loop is CASSLSIGLANEQFF. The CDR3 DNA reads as TGTGCCAGCAGTTTATCCATCGGACTAGCCAATGAGCAGTTCTTC.